Shown below are 9 T cell receptor beta chains from a single sample sequenced in a study of blood T cell repertoires in COVID-19. Assay: immunoSEQ multiplex PCR; the TCRdb copy retains only in-frame clones and omits some. The table shows 150,000 or so clones, with roughly 80% occurring only once. The sample taken for sequencing was PBMCs or T cells enriched from blood (not recorded which). Receptors were obtained from a man aged 45-60 years who had recovered from COVID-19.

J is TRBJ2-3 and V is TRBV6-5; D gene uncertain. V was cut by 4 bases and J by 0 bases, with 8 bases left in between. The V gene's germline CDR1 is MNHEY and CDR2 SVGAGI. The CDR3 is 14 amino acids. The CDR3: CASSSPTSTDTQYF. CDR3 nucleotides: TGTGCCAGCAGTTCCCCTACGAGCACAGATACGCAGTATTTT.

The CDR3, as DNA: TGTGCCAGCAGCTTGGTTGGGGAGAACTACGAGCAGTACTTC. It translates to CASSLVGENYEQYF. The rearrangement joins TRBV7-2 to TRBJ2-7; weak D call: TRBD2 (5 bases). Germline loops: CDR1 SGHTA, CDR2 FQGNSA. Trimming removed 3 bases at V and 3 bases at J, with 12 bases between. This CDR3 region has 14 residues.

CDR3 coding DNA: TGTGCCAGCAGCCAGCTCAGGGCCGAGCAGTACTTC. It specifies CASSQLRAEQYF. The chain combines TRBV3-1 (or the pseudogene TRBV3-2) with TRBJ2-7, with D possibly matching TRBD1 (5 bases). The CDR3 has 12 amino acids. V lost 3 bases, J lost 6 bases, and 9 bases lay in between. The germline V gene encodes CDR1 LGHDT and CDR2 YNNKEL (reference sequence).

The chain joins TRBV5-1 to TRBJ1-3; D is ambiguous. V was shortened by 2 bases and J by 4 bases, with 7 bases between the two germline ends. Per germline, CDR1 SGHRS and CDR2 YFSETQ. The CDR3 runs 13 residues. CDR3 loop: CASSFAGGNTIYF. The CDR3 nucleotides read TGCGCCAGCAGCTTCGCAGGCGGAAACACCATATATTTT.

This clone was seen once. J is TRBJ2-2 and V is TRBV19; 10 nucleotides match TRBD2. From germline, CDR1 is LNHDA and CDR2 SQIVND (reference sequence). V shed 3 bases, J shed 2 bases, and the junction held 12 bases outside the gene matches. The CDR3 sequence is 19 residues long. The CDR3 loop is CASSMERGGRSKNTGELFF. In nucleotides, the CDR3 is TGTGCCAGTAGTATGGAGCGGGGGGGTCGAAGTAAAAACACCGGGGAGCTGTTTTTT.

The chain has TRBV20-1 and TRBJ2-5; D uncertain. The CDR3 consists of 14 residues. V shed 3 bases and J shed 1 base, with 12 bases lying between them. Germline V gives CDR1 DFQATT, CDR2 SNEGSKA (reference sequence). The CDR3 sequence: CSASLIGAQETQYF. CDR3 DNA: TGCAGTGCTAGTCTCATAGGAGCCCAAGAGACCCAGTACTTC.

The rearrangement links TRBV5-4 to TRBJ2-3; 9 positions agree with TRBD1. With 4 bases clipped from V and 5 bases from J, the junction kept 8 bases outside the gene matches. This CDR3 spans 15 amino acids. CDR1 SGHNT and CDR2 YYREEE come from the germline V gene (reference sequence). The CDR3 DNA follows: TGTGCCAGCAGCACAAAACAGGGGGCCGGAGATACGCAGTATTTT. Its translation: CASSTKQGAGDTQYF.

The J gene is TRBJ1-4, the V gene TRBV7-9, with 9 bases matching TRBD1. Germline loops: CDR1 SEHNR, CDR2 FQNEAQ (reference sequence). V was clipped by 4 bases and J by 8 bases; unmatched bases: 17. This CDR3 has 18 residues. The CDR3 loop reads CASSSPSLIQGAREKLFF. In DNA, the CDR3 is TGTGCCAGCAGCTCCCCTTCACTTATACAGGGGGCAAGAGAAAAACTGTTTTTT.

The J gene is TRBJ2-2, the V gene TRBV2, with a possible D match to TRBD2 (7 bases). This CDR3 has 16 residues. The germline V and J ends were trimmed by 2 bases and 3 bases, with 13 bases remaining between them. Germline V CDR1 and CDR2: SNHLY, FYNNEI. CDR3 region: CASSERGDYYTGELFF. The CDR3, as DNA: TGTGCCAGCAGTGAAAGGGGGGACTATTACACCGGGGAGCTGTTTTTT.